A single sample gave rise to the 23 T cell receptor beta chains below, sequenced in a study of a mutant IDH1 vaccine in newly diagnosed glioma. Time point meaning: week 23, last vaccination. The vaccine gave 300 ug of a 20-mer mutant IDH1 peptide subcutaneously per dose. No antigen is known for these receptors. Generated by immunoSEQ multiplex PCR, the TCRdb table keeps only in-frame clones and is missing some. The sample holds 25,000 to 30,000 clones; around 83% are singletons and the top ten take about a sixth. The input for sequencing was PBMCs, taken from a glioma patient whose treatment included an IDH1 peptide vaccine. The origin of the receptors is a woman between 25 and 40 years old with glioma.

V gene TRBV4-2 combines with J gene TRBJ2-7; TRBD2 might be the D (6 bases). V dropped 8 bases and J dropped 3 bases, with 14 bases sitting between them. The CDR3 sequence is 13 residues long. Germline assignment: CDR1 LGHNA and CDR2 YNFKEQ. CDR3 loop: CASGAGPLYEQYF. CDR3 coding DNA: TGTGCCAGCGGGGCGGGGCCCCTCTACGAGCAGTACTTC.

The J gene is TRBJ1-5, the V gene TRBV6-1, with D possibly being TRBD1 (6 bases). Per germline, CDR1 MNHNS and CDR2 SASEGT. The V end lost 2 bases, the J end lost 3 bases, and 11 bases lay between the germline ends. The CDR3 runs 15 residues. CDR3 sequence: CASSELGGFNQPQHF. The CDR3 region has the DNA TGTGCCAGCAGTGAATTAGGGGGTTTCAATCAGCCCCAGCATTTT.

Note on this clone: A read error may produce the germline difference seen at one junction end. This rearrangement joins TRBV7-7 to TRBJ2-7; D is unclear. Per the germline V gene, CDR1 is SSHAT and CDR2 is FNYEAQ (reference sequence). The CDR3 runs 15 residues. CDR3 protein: CASSPSLEPSHEQYF. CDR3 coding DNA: TGTGCCAGCAGCCCTTCCCTTGAGCCCTCCCACGAGCAGTACTTC.

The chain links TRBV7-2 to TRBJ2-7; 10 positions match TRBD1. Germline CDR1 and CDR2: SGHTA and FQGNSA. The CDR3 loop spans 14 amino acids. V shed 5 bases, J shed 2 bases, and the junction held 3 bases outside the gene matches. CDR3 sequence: CASSVGQGPYEQYF. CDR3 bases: TGTGCCAGCAGCGTGGGACAGGGGCCCTACGAGCAGTACTTC.

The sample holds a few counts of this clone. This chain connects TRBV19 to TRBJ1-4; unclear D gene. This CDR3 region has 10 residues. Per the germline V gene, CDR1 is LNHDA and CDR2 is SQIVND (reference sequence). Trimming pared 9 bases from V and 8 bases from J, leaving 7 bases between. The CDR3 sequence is CASPEEKLFF. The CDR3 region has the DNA TGTGCCAGCCCGGAGGAAAAACTGTTTTTT.

DNA for the CDR3: TGCGCCAGCAGGGGGCTAGGGGGTAACACAGATACGCAGTATTTT. Amino acid sequence: CASRGLGGNTDTQYF. The chain employs TRBV5-1 and TRBJ2-3; tentative D call: TRBD1 (6 bases). Looked up from germline, CDR1 is SGHRS and CDR2 is YFSETQ. Trimming took off 5 bases at V and 2 bases at J, with 15 bases between the two ends. This CDR3 is built from 15 residues. Combining the CDR3 with reference TRBV5-1 and TRBJ2-3 gives the whole variable domain KAGVTQTPRYLIKTRGQQVTLSCSPISGHRSVSWYQQTPGQGLQFLFEYFSETQRNKGNFPGRFSGRQFSNSRSEMNVSTLELGDSALYLCASRGLGGNTDTQYFGPGTRLTVL.

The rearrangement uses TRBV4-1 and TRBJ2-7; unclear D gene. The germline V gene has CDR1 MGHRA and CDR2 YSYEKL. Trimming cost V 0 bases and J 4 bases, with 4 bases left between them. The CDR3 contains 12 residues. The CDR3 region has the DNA TGCGCCAGCAGCCAAGATTCTTACGAGCAGTACTTC. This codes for CASSQDSYEQYF.

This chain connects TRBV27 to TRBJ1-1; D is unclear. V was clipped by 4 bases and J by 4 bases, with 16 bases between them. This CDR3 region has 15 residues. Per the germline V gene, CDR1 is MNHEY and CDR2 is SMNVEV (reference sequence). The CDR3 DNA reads TGTGCCAGCAGTTCCGTGACCTCGTGGGGCACTGAAGCTTTCTTT. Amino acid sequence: CASSSVTSWGTEAFF.

CDR3 loop: CASSPLAGATSTATNEKLFF. The CDR3 DNA sequence: TGTGCCAGCTCACCTCTCGCGGGGGCTACGAGTACGGCAACTAATGAAAAACTGTTTTTT. The chain joins TRBV18 to TRBJ1-4; TRBD1 might be the D (6 bases). Germline CDR1 is KGHSH and CDR2 is LQKENI. The CDR3 consists of 20 residues. V was pared by 3 bases and J by 0 bases, with 23 bases between.

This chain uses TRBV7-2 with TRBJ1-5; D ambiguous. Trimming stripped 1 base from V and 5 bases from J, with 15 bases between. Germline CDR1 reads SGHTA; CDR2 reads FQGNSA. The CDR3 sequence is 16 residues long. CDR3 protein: CASSLGSGYWDQPQHF. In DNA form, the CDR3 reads TGTGCCAGCAGCTTAGGGTCCGGGTATTGGGATCAGCCCCAGCATTTT.

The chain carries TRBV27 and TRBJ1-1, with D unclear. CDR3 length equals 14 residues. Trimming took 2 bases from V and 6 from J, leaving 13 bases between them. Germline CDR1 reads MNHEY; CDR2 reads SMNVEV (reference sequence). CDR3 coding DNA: TGTGCCAGCAGTTTAGTTGGAGTGGTTGCTGAAGCTTTCTTT. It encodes CASSLVGVVAEAFF.

The CDR3 sequence is CASSVGPSGDTQYF. CDR3 nucleotides: TGTGCCAGCAGCGTAGGTCCTAGCGGCGATACGCAGTATTTT. The rearrangement links TRBV9 to TRBJ2-3; 7 bases are a match to TRBD2. V lost 0 bases to trimming and J lost 6 bases; unmatched junction nucleotides: 4. CDR3 length: 14 amino acids. Germline lookup yields CDR1 SGDLS and CDR2 YYNGEE.

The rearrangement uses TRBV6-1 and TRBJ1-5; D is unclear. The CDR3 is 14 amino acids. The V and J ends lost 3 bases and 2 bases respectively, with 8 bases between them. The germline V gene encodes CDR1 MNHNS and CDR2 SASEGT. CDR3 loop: CASSDGYGNQPQHF. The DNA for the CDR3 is TGTGCCAGCAGTGACGGGTATGGCAATCAGCCCCAGCATTTT.

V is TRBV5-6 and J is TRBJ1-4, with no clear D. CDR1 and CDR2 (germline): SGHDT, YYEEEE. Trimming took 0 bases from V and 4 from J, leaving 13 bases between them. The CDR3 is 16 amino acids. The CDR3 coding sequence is TGTGCCAGCAGCTTGGGATGGGGTGAGGGTAATGAAAAACTGTTTTTT. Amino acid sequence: CASSLGWGEGNEKLFF.

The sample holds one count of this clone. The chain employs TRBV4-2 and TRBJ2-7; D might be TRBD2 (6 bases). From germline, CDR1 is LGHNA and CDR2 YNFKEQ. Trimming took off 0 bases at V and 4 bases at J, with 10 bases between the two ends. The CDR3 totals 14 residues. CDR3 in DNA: TGTGCCAGCAGCCAAGATCGACGGGAGTACGAGCAGTACTTC. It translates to CASSQDRREYEQYF.

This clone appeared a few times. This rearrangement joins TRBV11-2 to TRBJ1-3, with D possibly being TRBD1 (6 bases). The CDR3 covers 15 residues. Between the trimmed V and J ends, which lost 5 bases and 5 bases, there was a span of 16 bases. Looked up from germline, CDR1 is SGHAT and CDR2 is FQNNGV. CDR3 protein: CASSPMRGLRNTIYF. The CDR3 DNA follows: TGTGCCAGCAGCCCGATGAGGGGGTTAAGAAACACCATATATTTT.

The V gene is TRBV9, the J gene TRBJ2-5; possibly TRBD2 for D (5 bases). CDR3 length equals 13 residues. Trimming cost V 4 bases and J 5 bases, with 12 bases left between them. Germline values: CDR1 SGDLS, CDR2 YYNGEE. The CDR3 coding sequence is TGTGCCAGCAGCTCAGGAGGTGGCGAGACCCAGTACTTC. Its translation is CASSSGGGETQYF.

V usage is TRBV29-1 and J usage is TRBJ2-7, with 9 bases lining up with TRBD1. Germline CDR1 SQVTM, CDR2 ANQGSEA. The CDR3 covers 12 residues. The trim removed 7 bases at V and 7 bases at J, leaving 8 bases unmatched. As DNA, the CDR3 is TGCAGCGCCCGACAGGGGGGACGGGAGCAGTACTTC. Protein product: CSARQGGREQYF.

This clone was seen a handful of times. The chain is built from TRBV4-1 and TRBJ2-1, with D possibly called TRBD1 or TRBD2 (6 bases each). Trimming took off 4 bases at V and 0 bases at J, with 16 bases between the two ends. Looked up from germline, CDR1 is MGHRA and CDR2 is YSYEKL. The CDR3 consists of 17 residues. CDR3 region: CASSPGGLRDSYNEQFF. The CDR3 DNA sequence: TGCGCCAGCAGCCCCGGGGGCTTACGGGACTCCTACAATGAGCAGTTCTTC.

The CDR3 loop is CASSGVEGGQPQHF. As DNA, the CDR3 is TGTGCCAGCAGTGGGGTCGAGGGAGGTCAGCCCCAGCATTTT. V usage is TRBV6-5 and J usage is TRBJ1-5; D is undetermined. Trimming removed 5 bases at V and 6 bases at J, with 14 bases between. CDR1 and CDR2 from the germline V gene are MNHEY and SVGAGI. The CDR3 has 14 residues.

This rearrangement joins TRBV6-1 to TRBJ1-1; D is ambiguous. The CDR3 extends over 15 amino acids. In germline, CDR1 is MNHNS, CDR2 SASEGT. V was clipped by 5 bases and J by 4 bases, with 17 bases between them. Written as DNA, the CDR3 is TGTGCCAGCAGTAAAAGAGACCAACGGGGCACTGAAGCTTTCTTT. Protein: CASSKRDQRGTEAFF.

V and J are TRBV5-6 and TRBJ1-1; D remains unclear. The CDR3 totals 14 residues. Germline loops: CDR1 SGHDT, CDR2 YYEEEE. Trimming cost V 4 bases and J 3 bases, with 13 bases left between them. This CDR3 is CASSPWTDYTEAFF. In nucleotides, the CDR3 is TGTGCCAGCAGCCCTTGGACCGATTACACTGAAGCTTTCTTT.

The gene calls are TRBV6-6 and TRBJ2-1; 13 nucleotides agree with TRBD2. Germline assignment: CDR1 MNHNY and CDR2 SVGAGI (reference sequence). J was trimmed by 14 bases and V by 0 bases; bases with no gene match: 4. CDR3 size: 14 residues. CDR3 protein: CASSYSTSGGPEFF. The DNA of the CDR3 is TGTGCCAGCAGTTACTCGACTAGCGGGGGGCCGGAGTTCTTC.